A single sample gave rise to the 16 T cell receptor beta chains below, sequenced in a study of Graves' ophthalmopathy and Graves' hyperthyroidism. The study amplified TCR beta CDR3 regions using RNA transcripts. The authors performed first-round RT-PCR with HTBI primers and then a second-round multiplex PCR. TCRdb fed the multiplex PCR reads into MiXCR, producing one record per CDR3 protein. The sample comprises 740,000 or so distinct CDR3 sequences, around 40% of which are singletons, and 44% rests with the top ten. Sequenced input: peripheral blood. The source is an adult man with Graves' ophthalmopathy.

As for this clonotype: A read error may be the cause here, since a much bigger clone is one base away. CDR3 region: CASSSGTGDREKLFF. The CDR3 nucleotides read TGTGCCAGCAGCTCAGGGACAGGGGATCGTGAAAAACTGTTTTTT. V gene TRBV7-2 combines with J gene TRBJ1-4, with 10 bases matching TRBD1. CDR3 length: 15 amino acids. Per the germline V gene, CDR1 is SGHTA and CDR2 is FQGNSA. The V segment lost 4 bases and the J segment 7 bases; nucleotides outside the gene matches: 6.

This clonotype came up a few times. The rearrangement uses TRBV11-2 and TRBJ1-1, with a weak D call TRBD1 (5 bases). Germline assignment: CDR1 SGHAT and CDR2 FQNNGV. The CDR3 contains 15 residues. The V end was cut by 2 bases, the J end by 4 bases, with 14 bases between. CDR3 nucleotide sequence: TGTGCCAGCAGCTTATTCGGGGGGGAAGGCACTGAAGCTTTCTTT. Its translation is CASSLFGGEGTEAFF.

V is TRBV10-3 and J is TRBJ1-1; tentatively, D is TRBD1 (6 bases). The CDR3 spans 11 residues. The germline gives CDR1 ENHRY, CDR2 SYGVKD. V was trimmed by 11 bases and J by 8 bases, leaving 15 bases between them. For the CDR3, the DNA is TGTGCCTCCCAATGGAGGGGGGAAGCTTTCTTT. Protein product: CASQWRGEAFF.

The chain couples TRBV12-3 or TRBV12-4 to TRBJ1-3, with D hard to call. Deletions cut 6 bases from V and 4 bases from J, with 13 bases between. The CDR3 consists of 14 residues. The CDR3 reads CASSQVAGGNTIYF. CDR3 coding DNA: TGTGCCAGCAGCCAAGTGGCTGGAGGAAACACCATATATTTT.

This clonotype was counted ten times or more. The chain couples TRBV5-1 to TRBJ2-7; TRBD2 aligns across 13 bases. J lost 9 bases, V lost 4 bases, and 10 bases had no gene match. Germline values: CDR1 SGHRS, CDR2 YFSETQ. The CDR3 extends over 15 amino acids. The CDR3 DNA reads as TGCGCCAGCAGCCCCGGACTAGCGGGAGCCCCTCGGCAGTACTTC. The encoded protein is CASSPGLAGAPRQYF.

This clonotype turned up a few times. The chain links TRBV10-3 to TRBJ1-1; a weak D match, TRBD1 (6 bases). V lost 7 bases, J lost 1 base, and 13 bases lay in between. The CDR3 is made up of 14 amino acids. Germline loops: CDR1 ENHRY, CDR2 SYGVKD. The CDR3 DNA is TGTGCCATCAACAACGGACAGAAGAACACTGAAGCTTTCTTT. Its translation is CAINNGQKNTEAFF.

The chain recombines TRBV5-4 with TRBJ1-2; D perhaps matches TRBD1 (5 bases). Germline V gives CDR1 SGHNT, CDR2 YYREEE (reference sequence). The CDR3 covers 15 residues. V gave up 0 bases and J gave up 8 bases, with 17 bases separating them. The CDR3 nucleotides read TGTGCCAGCAGCTTGGATCCAGGGAGGGCGGTCGGCTACACCTTC. Translated: CASSLDPGRAVGYTF.

Concerning this clonotype: At one end the junction does not follow the germline gene, possibly because of a read error. V usage is TRBV10-3 and J usage is TRBJ1-2; D possibly corresponds to TRBD1 (5 bases). CDR1 and CDR2 from the germline V gene are ENHRY and SYGVKD. The CDR3 is made up of 14 amino acids. CDR3 sequence (DNA): TGTGCCAGCAGTTACGGGGCGGGTACCTATGGCTACACCTTC. Protein product: CASSYGAGTYGYTF.

Remarks on this clonotype: A read error may explain this, as a much larger clone is one base away. The rearrangement joins TRBV5-1 to TRBJ1-4; maybe TRBD1 (5 bases). The CDR3 contains 14 residues. CDR1 SGHRS and CDR2 YFSETQ come from the germline V gene. In DNA form, the CDR3 reads TGCGCCAGCGGCTTGGGACTTCAGAATGAAAAACTGTTTTTT. It is translated as CASGLGLQNEKLFF.

This clonotype has a handful of counts. This chain joins TRBV5-6 and TRBJ2-7; 10 nucleotides line up with TRBD2. V lost 4 bases, J lost 2 bases, and 6 bases stayed unmatched. In germline, CDR1 is SGHDT, CDR2 YYEEEE. The CDR3 sequence is 15 residues long. The CDR3: CASSQRTSGTYEQYF. The CDR3 DNA follows: TGTGCCAGCAGCCAACGGACTAGCGGAACCTACGAGCAGTACTTC.

With respect to this clonotype: Because it lacks the conserved phenylalanine or tryptophan at the end, this CDR3 is likely a read error. This rearrangement joins TRBV29-1 to TRBJ2-5, with unresolved D. Germline V CDR1 and CDR2: SQVTM, ANQGSEA. This CDR3 has 12 amino acids. Trimming stripped 1 base from V and 5 bases from J, with 8 bases between. In DNA, the CDR3 is TGCAGCGTTGAAGGCCGTGGGGAGACCCAGTACTCC. Translating gives CSVEGRGETQYS.

The chain is built from TRBV20-1 and TRBJ2-7; 10 nucleotides agree with TRBD2. CDR3 length equals 14 residues. Germline V lookup: CDR1 DFQATT, CDR2 SNEGSKA (reference sequence). Trimming at V came to 1 base and at J to 4 bases, leaving 4 bases not matched to a gene. The CDR3 here is CSARGLAGEYEQYF. In DNA, the CDR3 is TGCAGTGCTAGAGGGCTAGCGGGGGAGTACGAGCAGTACTTC.

This clonotype has at least ten counts. V gene TRBV15 combines with J gene TRBJ1-2; weak D call: TRBD1 (5 bases). Trimming left V 5 bases short and J 4 bases short, with 14 bases between. CDR1 LNHNV and CDR2 YYDKDF come from the germline V gene (reference sequence). This CDR3 contains 14 residues. CDR3 region: CATSVERGFYGYTF. The CDR3 bases are TGTGCCACCAGCGTAGAGAGGGGTTTCTATGGCTACACCTTC.

V is TRBV10-3 and J is TRBJ2-7, with a weak D call TRBD1 (6 bases). Germline V gene sequence: CDR1 ENHRY, CDR2 SYGVKD. Trimming removed 10 bases at V and 4 bases at J, with 23 bases between. This CDR3 spans 15 amino acids. CDR3 nucleotide sequence: TGTGCCAGCGCCTCGACAGGACTCATAGGATACGAGCAGTACTTC. Its protein product is CASASTGLIGYEQYF.

In this sample, this clonotype turned up once. In DNA, the CDR3 is TGTGCCAGCACTGTTGGGACAAACACTGAAGCTTTCTTT. Translation: CASTVGTNTEAFF. The chain is built from TRBV2 and TRBJ1-1, with D possibly matching TRBD1 (6 bases). This CDR3 spans 13 amino acids. Germline CDR1 is SNHLY and CDR2 is FYNNEI. Deletions cut 7 bases from V and 2 bases from J, with 11 bases between. The variable domain in full, with the rest retrieved from reference TRBV2 and TRBJ1-1, is EPEVTQTPSHQVTQMGQEVILRCVPISNHLYFYWYRQILGQKVEFLVSFYNNEISEKSEIFDDQFSVERPDGSNFTLKIRSTKLEDSAMYFCASTVGTNTEAFFGQGTRLTVV.

This clonotype was counted many times. V is TRBV11-2 and J is TRBJ1-2, with 7 bases identical to TRBD1. V lost 5 bases to trimming and J lost 4 bases; unmatched junction nucleotides: 7. Germline CDR1 and CDR2: SGHAT and FQNNGV. The CDR3 length is 14 residues. The CDR3: CASSPGQALYGYTF. The DNA for the CDR3 is TGTGCCAGCAGCCCCGGACAGGCACTCTATGGCTACACCTTC.